This T cell receptor beta chain was documented in a study of T cell repertoires in cytomegalovirus infection. The CDR3 is 15 amino acids. Trimming at V came to 5 bases and at J to 2 bases, leaving 6 bases not matched to a gene. Germline V CDR1 and CDR2: MNHEY, SVGEGT. Notes on this clonotype: Its specificity is not known.

A single record per CDR3 protein comes from TCRdb applying MiXCR to the reads. The sample carries fewer than 950,000 distinct CDR3 sequences, about 31% recorded once. Findings of the study overall: The ex vivo response was dominated by HLA-C-restricted CMV-specific TCR beta clonotypes.

The source is a human donor in good health (CMV status not recorded). Some clones in this sample may be carry-over from other donors' samples. The V call is TRBV6-2 or TRBV6-3, the J call TRBJ2-3, with TRBD2 matching over 8 bases. The material was cultured CD8+ T cells from PBMCs, obtained from culture after CMV antigen stimulation. Here the CDR3 reads CASSVTSDFTDTQYF. For the CDR3, the DNA is TGTGCCAGCAGTGTGACTAGCGACTTCACAGATACGCAGTATTTT.